Included here is one T cell receptor beta chain sequence, with context. The entry originates in a study of blood T cell repertoires in COVID-19. CDR1 and CDR2 from the germline V gene are SGHTA and FQGNSA. The CDR3 runs 15 residues. V dropped 2 bases and J dropped 2; count of bases not matched to a gene: 6. Produced via immunoSEQ multiplex PCR; TCRdb's table is partial and in-frame only. The data contain roughly 65,000 clones, roughly 86% of them seen just once; the ten biggest clones take up approximately 14%. The rearrangement uses TRBV7-2 and TRBJ2-7; 7 bases agree with TRBD2. The sample taken for sequencing was peripheral blood. This receptor was identified in a woman aged 60 to 75 with acute or convalescent COVID-19. The CDR3 DNA reads as TGTGCCAGCAGCTTATTATCGGGGGGTACCTACGAGCAGTACTTC. Translation gives CASSLLSGGTYEQYF.